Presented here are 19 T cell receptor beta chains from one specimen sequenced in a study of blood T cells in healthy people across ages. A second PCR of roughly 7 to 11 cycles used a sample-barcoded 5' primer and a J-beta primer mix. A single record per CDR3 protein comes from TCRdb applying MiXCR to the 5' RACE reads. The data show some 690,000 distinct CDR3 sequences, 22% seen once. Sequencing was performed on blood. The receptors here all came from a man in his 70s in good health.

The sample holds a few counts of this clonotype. In DNA, the CDR3 is TGTGCCAGCAGCTTAGAGGGTTACGGAATGGGTGGCTACACCTTC. Its protein is CASSLEGYGMGGYTF. The chain is built from TRBV7-9 and TRBJ1-2; D gene unclear. Germline CDR1 reads SEHNR; CDR2 reads FQNEAQ (reference sequence). This CDR3 comprises 15 residues. The germline V and J ends were trimmed by 1 base and 7 bases, with 16 bases remaining between them.

In nucleotides, the CDR3 is TGTGCCAGCAGTCACACTAGCGGGCTTGAGCAGTTCTTC. Its protein product is CASSHTSGLEQFF. The V gene is TRBV6-2 or TRBV6-3, the J gene TRBJ2-5; TRBD2 matches at 9 bases. The J call is uncertain, as TRBJ2-1 better fits the DNA end. This CDR3 comprises 13 residues. Per germline, CDR1 MNHEY and CDR2 SVGEGT.

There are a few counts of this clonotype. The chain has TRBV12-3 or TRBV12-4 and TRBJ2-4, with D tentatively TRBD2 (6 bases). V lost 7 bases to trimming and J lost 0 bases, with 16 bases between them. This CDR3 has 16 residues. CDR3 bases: TGTGCCAGCACCCTTCAGCTGGGAGGAGCCAAAAACATTCAGTACTTC. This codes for CASTLQLGGAKNIQYF.

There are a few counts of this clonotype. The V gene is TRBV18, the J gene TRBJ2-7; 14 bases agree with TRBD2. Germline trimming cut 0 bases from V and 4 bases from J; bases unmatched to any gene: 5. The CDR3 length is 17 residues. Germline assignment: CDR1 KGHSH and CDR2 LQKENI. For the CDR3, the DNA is TGTGCCAGCTCACCACCCGCGACTAGCGGGGGGGGTTACGAGCAGTACTTC. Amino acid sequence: CASSPPATSGGGYEQYF.

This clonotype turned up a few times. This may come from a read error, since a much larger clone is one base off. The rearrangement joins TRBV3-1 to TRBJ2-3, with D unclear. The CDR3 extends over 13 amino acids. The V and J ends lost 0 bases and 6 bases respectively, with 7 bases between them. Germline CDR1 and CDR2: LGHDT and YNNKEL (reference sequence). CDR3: CASSQDSLDTQYF. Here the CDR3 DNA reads TGTGCCAGCAGCCAAGACTCCTTGGATACGCAGTATTTT.

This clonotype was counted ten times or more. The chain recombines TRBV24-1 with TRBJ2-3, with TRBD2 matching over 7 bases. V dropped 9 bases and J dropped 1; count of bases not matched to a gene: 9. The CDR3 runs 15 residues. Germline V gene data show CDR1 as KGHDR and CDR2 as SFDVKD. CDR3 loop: CATSLVAGGTDTQYF. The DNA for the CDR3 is TGTGCCACCTCCTTGGTTGCGGGAGGCACAGATACGCAGTATTTT.

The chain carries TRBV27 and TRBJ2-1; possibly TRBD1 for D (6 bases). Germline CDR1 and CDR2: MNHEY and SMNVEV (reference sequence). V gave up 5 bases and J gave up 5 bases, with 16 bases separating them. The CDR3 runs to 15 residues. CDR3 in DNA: TGTGCCAGCAGTGATCTAACAGGGTACCACAATGAGCAGTTCTTC. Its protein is CASSDLTGYHNEQFF.

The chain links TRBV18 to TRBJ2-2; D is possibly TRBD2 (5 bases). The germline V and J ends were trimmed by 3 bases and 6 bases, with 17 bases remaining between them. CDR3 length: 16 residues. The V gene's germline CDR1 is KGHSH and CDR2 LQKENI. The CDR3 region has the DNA TGTGCCAGCTCACCTCAACCTTCGGGGTCCTCCGGGGAGCTGTTTTTT. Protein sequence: CASSPQPSGSSGELFF.

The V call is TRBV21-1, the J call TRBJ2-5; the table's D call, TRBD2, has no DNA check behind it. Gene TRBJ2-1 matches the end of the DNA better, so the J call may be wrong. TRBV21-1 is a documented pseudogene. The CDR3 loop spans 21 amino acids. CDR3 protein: CASSLVLGSPALAGGENDQFF. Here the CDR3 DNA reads TGTGCCAGCAGCCTGGTACTTGGGTCCCCTGCCCTAGCGGGGGGGGAGAATGATCAGTTCTTC.

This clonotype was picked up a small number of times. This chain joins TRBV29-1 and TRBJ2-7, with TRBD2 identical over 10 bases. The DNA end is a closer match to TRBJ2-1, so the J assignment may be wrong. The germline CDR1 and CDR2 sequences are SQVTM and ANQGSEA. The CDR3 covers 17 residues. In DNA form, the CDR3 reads TGCAGCGTTGTGGACAGGGCCCTAGCGGGAGTTCTCAATGAGCAGTTCTTC. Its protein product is CSVVDRALAGVLNEQFF.

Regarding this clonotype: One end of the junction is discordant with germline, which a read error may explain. CDR3 loop: CAGSLLAGTDTQYF. DNA for the CDR3: TGTGCCGGCAGCTTGCTAGCGGGCACAGATACGCAGTATTTT. The chain employs TRBV11-2 and TRBJ2-3, with TRBD2 matching 7 bases. The CDR3 runs to 14 residues. The germline CDR1 and CDR2 sequences are SGHAT and FQNNGV.

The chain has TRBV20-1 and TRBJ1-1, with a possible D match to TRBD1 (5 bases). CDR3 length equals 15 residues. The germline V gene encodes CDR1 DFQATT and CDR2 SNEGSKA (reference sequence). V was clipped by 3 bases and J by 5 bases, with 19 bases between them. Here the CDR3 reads CSARGVAGVGTEAFF. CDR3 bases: TGCAGTGCTAGGGGGGTGGCGGGGGTTGGAACTGAAGCTTTCTTT.

CDR3 loop: CASSVSNVNEQFF. The CDR3 DNA is TGTGCCAGCAGCGTATCTAATGTCAATGAGCAGTTCTTC. This sequence joins TRBV9 and TRBJ2-1; the D is unclear. The ends were cut back, 1 base at V and 6 bases at J, with 8 bases in the middle. CDR3 size: 13 residues. Germline CDR1 and CDR2: SGDLS and YYNGEE.

Here the CDR3 DNA reads TGTGCCAGCAGAAAGAATGAGGTCGAACAGTTCTTC. Translated, it gives CASRKNEVEQFF. The chain carries TRBV12-3 or TRBV12-4 and TRBJ2-1; D gene unclear. The CDR3 consists of 12 residues. V was shortened by 6 bases and J by 13 bases, with 16 bases between the two germline ends.

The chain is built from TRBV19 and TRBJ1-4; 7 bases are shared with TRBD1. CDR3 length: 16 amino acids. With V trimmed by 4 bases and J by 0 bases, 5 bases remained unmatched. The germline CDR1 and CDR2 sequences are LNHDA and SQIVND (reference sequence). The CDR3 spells CASSNRGGATNEKLFF. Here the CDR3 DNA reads TGTGCCAGTAGTAACAGGGGAGGGGCAACTAATGAAAAACTGTTTTTT.

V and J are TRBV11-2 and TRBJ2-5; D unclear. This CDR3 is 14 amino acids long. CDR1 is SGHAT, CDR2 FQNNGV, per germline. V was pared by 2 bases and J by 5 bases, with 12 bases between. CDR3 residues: CASSLLSAFETQYF. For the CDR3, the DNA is TGTGCCAGCAGCTTATTATCCGCATTTGAGACCCAGTACTTC. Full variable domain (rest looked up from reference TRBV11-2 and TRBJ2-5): EAGVAQSPRYKIIEKRQSVAFWCNPISGHATLYWYQQILGQGPKLLIQFQNNGVVDDSQLPKDRFSAERLKGVDSTLKIQPAKLEDSAVYLCASSLLSAFETQYFGPGTRLLVL.

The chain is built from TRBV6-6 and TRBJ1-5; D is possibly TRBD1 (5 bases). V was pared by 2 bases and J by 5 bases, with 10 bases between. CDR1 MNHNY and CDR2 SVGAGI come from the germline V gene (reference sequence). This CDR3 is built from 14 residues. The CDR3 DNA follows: TGTGCCAGCAGTTACCTCGACAGCCATCAGCCCCAGCATTTT. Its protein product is CASSYLDSHQPQHF.

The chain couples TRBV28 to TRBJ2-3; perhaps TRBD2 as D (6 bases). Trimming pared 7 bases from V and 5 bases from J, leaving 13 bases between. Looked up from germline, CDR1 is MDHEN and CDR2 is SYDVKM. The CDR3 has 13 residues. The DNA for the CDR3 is TGTGCCAGCACCCCCGGGGGTAGAGATACGCAGTATTTT. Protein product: CASTPGGRDTQYF.

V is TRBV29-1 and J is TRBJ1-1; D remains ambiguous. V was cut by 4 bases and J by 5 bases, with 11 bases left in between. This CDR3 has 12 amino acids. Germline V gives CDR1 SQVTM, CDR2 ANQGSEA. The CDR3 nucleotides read TGCAGCGTTGGCAACCCGGGGACTGAAGCTTTCTTT. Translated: CSVGNPGTEAFF. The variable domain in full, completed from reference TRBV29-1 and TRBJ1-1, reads SAVISQKPSRDICQRGTSLTIQCQVDSQVTMMFWYRQQPGQSLTLIATANQGSEATYESGFVIDKFPISRPNLTFSTLTVSNMSPEDSSIYLCSVGNPGTEAFFGQGTRLTVV.